This T cell receptor beta chain emerged from a study of neurological immune-mediated disorders. The V gene's germline CDR1 is DFQATT and CDR2 SNEGSKA (reference sequence). The CDR3 is 14 amino acids. Trimming took 1 base from V and 1 from J, leaving 9 bases between them. This clonotype was recorded many times. MiXCR, run by TCRdb on the 5' RACE reads, gives a single entry per CDR3 protein. The table lists 53,000 or so distinct CDR3 sequences, approximately 8.4% of them singletons, with under 2% in the top ten. The time point here: longitudinal time-point 3. The sequence derives from a woman in her thirties or forties in good health. The chain combines TRBV20-1 with TRBJ2-3; D might be TRBD2 (5 bases). What was sequenced was PBMCs. The CDR3 is CSARVVARTDTQYF. Here the CDR3 DNA reads TGCAGTGCTAGAGTGGTAGCGCGCACAGATACGCAGTATTTT.